The 19 T cell receptor beta chains in this list originate from one sample, sequenced in a study of T cell repertoires in cytomegalovirus infection. In TCRdb, the reads were re-called with MiXCR into one record per CDR3 protein. The table has 450,000 to 650,000 distinct CDR3 sequences, around 40% seen once. These receptors lack a known antigen. This specimen was cultured PBMCs, taken from culture after CMV antigen stimulation. The origin of the receptors is a human donor in good health (CMV status not recorded). Some clones in this sample may be carry-over from other donors' samples.

The genes are TRBV7-8 and TRBJ2-6; D not certain. The CDR3 runs to 13 residues. Germline CDR1 SGHVS, CDR2 FQNEAQ. V lost 1 base and J 8 bases, leaving 6 bases between the germline ends. This chain's CDR3 is CASSLVRPNVLTF. CDR3 coding DNA: TGTGCCAGCAGCTTAGTTCGGCCCAACGTCCTGACTTTC.

In this sample, this clonotype turned up a few times. The chain has TRBV5-5 and TRBJ2-7; D not certain. The CDR3 is made up of 11 amino acids. V was pared by 4 bases and J by 5 bases, with 7 bases between. The germline CDR1 and CDR2 sequences are SGHKS and YYEKEE (reference sequence). Here the CDR3 DNA reads TGTGCCAGCAGCCCCTCTGACGAGCAGTACTTC. Residues: CASSPSDEQYF.

The rearrangement joins TRBV18 to TRBJ1-1; TRBD1 matches at 8 bases. This CDR3 comprises 16 residues. Germline V gene data show CDR1 as KGHSH and CDR2 as LQKENI. The V and J ends lost 2 bases and 0 bases, in that order; junction bases with no gene match: 5. CDR3 in DNA: TGTGCCAGCTCACCAACCCAGGGGGCCATGAACACTGAAGCTTTCTTT. It codes for CASSPTQGAMNTEAFF.

The rearrangement links TRBV12-3 or TRBV12-4 to TRBJ2-7; 11 positions match TRBD1. Unmatched junction bases numbered 7, after V lost 5 bases and J lost 4 bases. This CDR3 region has 15 residues. CDR3 in amino acids: CASSVPGQGVYEQYF. The CDR3 DNA follows: TGTGCCAGCAGTGTCCCGGGACAGGGGGTATACGAGCAGTACTTC.

The chain is built from TRBV6-6 and TRBJ2-1; a possible D gene is TRBD2 (6 bases). Per germline, CDR1 MNHNY and CDR2 SVGAGI (reference sequence). The length of the CDR3 is 18 residues. V was shortened by 5 bases and J by 0 bases, with 20 bases between the two germline ends. The chain's CDR3 is CASSAAVIADTSYNEQFF. DNA for the CDR3: TGTGCCAGCAGTGCGGCCGTGATAGCGGATACCTCCTACAATGAGCAGTTCTTC.

This clonotype turned up a few times. V usage is TRBV7-2 and J usage is TRBJ2-7; D gene unclear. In germline, CDR1 is SGHTA, CDR2 FQGNSA. Deletions cut 0 bases from V and 3 bases from J, with 9 bases between. CDR3 length: 14 residues. The CDR3 reads CASSLARRNYEQYF. CDR3 in DNA: TGTGCCAGCAGCTTAGCGCGCCGGAACTACGAGCAGTACTTC. Combining the CDR3 with reference TRBV7-2 and TRBJ2-7 gives the whole variable domain GAGVSQSPSNKVTEKGKDVELRCDPISGHTALYWYRQSLGQGLEFLIYFQGNSAPDKSGLPSDRFSAERTGGSVSTLTIQRTQQEDSAVYLCASSLARRNYEQYFGPGTRLTVT.

J is TRBJ2-1 and V is TRBV5-5; TRBD2 agrees at 9 bases. CDR1 SGHKS and CDR2 YYEKEE come from the germline V gene (reference sequence). The CDR3 spans 18 residues. J lost 10 bases, V lost 0 bases, and 17 bases had no gene match. The CDR3 sequence: CASSLVRNLAGGESEQFF. The CDR3 nucleotides are TGTGCCAGCAGCTTGGTGAGGAACCTGGCGGGAGGGGAATCCGAGCAGTTCTTC.

The chain carries TRBV7-7 and TRBJ2-1; 9 bases fit TRBD2. The germline gives CDR1 SSHAT, CDR2 FNYEAQ (reference sequence). This CDR3 region has 14 residues. V shed 2 bases, J shed 6 bases, and the junction held 2 bases outside the gene matches. DNA of the CDR3: TGTGCCAGCAGCTTACAACTAGCGGGCAATGAGCAGTTCTTC. It translates to CASSLQLAGNEQFF.

This clonotype appeared a few times. CDR3 sequence reads: CASSETLSYEQFF. The CDR3 coding sequence is TGTGCCAGCAGTGAAACTCTTTCTTACGAGCAGTTCTTC. The gene calls are TRBV6-1 and TRBJ2-1; D is unclear. This CDR3 is 13 amino acids long. Trimming removed 2 bases from V and 10 bases from J, with 12 bases in between. Germline V gives CDR1 MNHNS, CDR2 SASEGT.

This clonotype has only a few counts. The chain links TRBV7-2 to TRBJ2-5; D gene ambiguous. From germline, CDR1 is SGHTA and CDR2 FQGNSA. V gave up 11 bases and J gave up 5 bases, with 12 bases separating them. The CDR3 length is 11 residues. CDR3 nucleotide sequence: TGTGCCTCCCTCCTCGGGGAGACCCAGTACTTC. It translates to CASLLGETQYF. The variable domain in full, with the rest retrieved from reference TRBV7-2 and TRBJ2-5, is GAGVSQSPSNKVTEKGKDVELRCDPISGHTALYWYRQSLGQGLEFLIYFQGNSAPDKSGLPSDRFSAERTGGSVSTLTIQRTQQEDSAVYLCASLLGETQYFGPGTRLLVL.

The rearrangement joins TRBV29-1 to TRBJ2-1, with 7 bases aligning to TRBD1. V trimming: 7 bases; J trimming: 12 bases; junction bases outside the gene matches: 6. Per the germline V gene, CDR1 is SQVTM and CDR2 is ANQGSEA. The CDR3 is made up of 10 amino acids. The CDR3 nucleotides read TGCAGCGCCGGACAGGTCCGGCAGTTCTTC. It is translated as CSAGQVRQFF.

The V gene is TRBV6-1, the J gene TRBJ2-7; D is unresolved. The V and J ends lost 7 bases and 7 bases respectively, with 17 bases between them. The germline gives CDR1 MNHNS, CDR2 SASEGT. The CDR3 sequence is 13 residues long. CDR3: CASILPRAGEQYF. CDR3 bases: TGTGCCAGCATACTACCCCGGGCAGGAGAGCAGTACTTC.

This rearrangement joins TRBV2 to TRBJ2-1, with a possible D match to TRBD2 (6 bases). Germline assignment: CDR1 SNHLY and CDR2 FYNNEI. V dropped 6 bases and J dropped 5 bases, with 17 bases sitting between them. The length of the CDR3 is 15 residues. Here the CDR3 DNA reads TGTGCCAGCAGCTTACCTAGCGAGTTGGACAATGAGCAGTTCTTC. Protein sequence: CASSLPSELDNEQFF. Full variable domain (rest looked up from reference TRBV2 and TRBJ2-1): EPEVTQTPSHQVTQMGQEVILRCVPISNHLYFYWYRQILGQKVEFLVSFYNNEISEKSEIFDDQFSVERPDGSNFTLKIRSTKLEDSAMYFCASSLPSELDNEQFFGPGTRLTVL.

This clonotype was picked up a small number of times. V gene TRBV7-9 combines with J gene TRBJ2-5; D possibly matches TRBD1 or TRBD2 (5 bases each). The ends were cut back, 10 bases at V and 2 bases at J, with 20 bases in the middle. CDR1 SEHNR and CDR2 FQNEAQ come from the germline V gene (reference sequence). This CDR3 region has 15 residues. CDR3 sequence reads: CAIHWPRDEQETQYF. The CDR3 DNA reads as TGTGCCATCCATTGGCCCCGGGACGAACAAGAGACCCAGTACTTC.

The V call is TRBV7-2, the J call TRBJ1-2, with D unresolved. Germline loops: CDR1 SGHTA, CDR2 FQGNSA. The CDR3 runs to 12 residues. V was pared by 5 bases and J by 3 bases, with 7 bases between. The CDR3 loop is CASSPNYYGYTF. The CDR3 DNA sequence: TGTGCCAGCAGCCCGAACTACTATGGCTACACCTTC. Full variable domain (missing parts from reference TRBV7-2 and TRBJ1-2): GAGVSQSPSNKVTEKGKDVELRCDPISGHTALYWYRQSLGQGLEFLIYFQGNSAPDKSGLPSDRFSAERTGGSVSTLTIQRTQQEDSAVYLCASSPNYYGYTFGSGTRLTVV.

The chain joins TRBV12-3 or TRBV12-4 to TRBJ2-1; 12 bases fit TRBD2. Germline trimming cut 9 bases from V and 8 bases from J; bases unmatched to any gene: 5. The CDR3 is 13 residues long. Here the CDR3 reads CASRLAGEYEQFF. The CDR3 region has the DNA TGTGCCAGTCGACTAGCGGGAGAGTATGAGCAGTTCTTC.

V is TRBV20-1 and J is TRBJ2-1; the match to TRBD1 covers 8 bases. Germline-derived CDR1 and CDR2 are DFQATT and SNEGSKA (reference sequence). This CDR3 spans 13 amino acids. J gave up 8 bases and V 3 bases, and 6 bases lay outside the gene matches. CDR3 nucleotide sequence: TGCAGTGCTAGCCGGACAGGGCGGGATGAGCAGTTCTTC. This codes for CSASRTGRDEQFF.

V and J are TRBV7-6 and TRBJ1-2; TRBD1 is a possible D gene (6 bases). The CDR3 consists of 14 residues. Germline lookup yields CDR1 SGHVS and CDR2 FNYEAQ. Trimming cost V 4 bases and J 3 bases, with 12 bases left between them. The CDR3 sequence is CASSSGDYDYGYTF. DNA for the CDR3: TGTGCCAGCAGCTCAGGGGATTACGACTATGGCTACACCTTC.

J is TRBJ2-2 and V is TRBV6-2 or TRBV6-3; no firm D call. Trimming shortened V by 7 bases and J by 3 bases, and 9 bases separated the two germline ends. CDR3 length equals 13 residues. Germline CDR1 MNHEY, CDR2 SVGEGT. The CDR3: CASNPTYTGELFF. The DNA of the CDR3 is TGTGCCAGCAACCCGACGTACACCGGGGAGCTGTTTTTT.